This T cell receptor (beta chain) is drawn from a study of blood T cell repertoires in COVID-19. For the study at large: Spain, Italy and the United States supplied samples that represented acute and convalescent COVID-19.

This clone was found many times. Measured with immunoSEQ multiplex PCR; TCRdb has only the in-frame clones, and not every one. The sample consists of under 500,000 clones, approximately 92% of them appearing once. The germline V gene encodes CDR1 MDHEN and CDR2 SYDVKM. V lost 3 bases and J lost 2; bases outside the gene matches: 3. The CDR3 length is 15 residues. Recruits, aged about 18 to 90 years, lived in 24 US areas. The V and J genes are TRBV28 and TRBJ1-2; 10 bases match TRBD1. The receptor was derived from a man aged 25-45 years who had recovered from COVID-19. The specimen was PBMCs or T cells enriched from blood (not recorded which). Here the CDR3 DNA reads TGTGCCAGCAGTTTCGAGGGACAGGGGAACTATGGCTACACCTTC. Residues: CASSFEGQGNYGYTF.